The entry that follows covers one T cell receptor beta chain sequence. The junction differs from germline at one of its ends, possibly a read error. CDR1 is SGHRS and CDR2 is YFSETQ in the germline V gene. The CDR3 length is 13 residues. TCRdb re-called the 5' RACE reads through MiXCR, storing one row per CDR3 protein. The table shows about 60,000 distinct CDR3 sequences, with 30% occurring only once. Sequencing input: tumor-infiltrating naive CD4+ T cells sorted from the breast tumor. This sample's subset: naive CD4+ T cells, CD4+CD45RA+CD25-. The receptor was derived from a female donor with breast cancer. The rearrangement links TRBV5-1 to TRBJ2-1; D possibly matches TRBD1 or TRBD2 (5 bases each). The CDR3 sequence is CASSWGPLAEQFF. The CDR3 DNA sequence: TGCGCCAGTAGCTGGGGACCCCTTGCGGAGCAGTTCTTC.